Listed below are T cell receptor beta chains from one sample, sequenced in a study of long-term antiretroviral therapy in people with HIV. TCRdb's table, derived via immunoSEQ multiplex PCR, lists solely in-frame clones and lacks some. The data show over 30,000 clones, about 96% seen once. Material: unsorted PBMCs, obtained 6.9 years after starting antiretroviral therapy. The source of these receptors is a man aged 25 to 45 with HIV. The CDR3 runs from the conserved cysteine through the conserved F or W. Clone size is stated in some rows and not others, as once, few, many or a class when expanded.

>TRBV9|TRBJ1-1|NA
CASSPKGSNTEAFF
>TRBV27|TRBJ2-7|NA
CASSLGGSYEQYF
>TRBV11-2|TRBJ2-3|NA
CASSLEDWRGGGDTQYF
>TRBV2|TRBJ2-7|NA
CASKARWGYSYEQYF
>TRBV29-1|TRBJ2-1|NA
CSVERYNEQFF
>TRBV5-6|TRBJ1-4|NA
CASSLVGAGANEKLFF
>TRBV5-1|TRBJ1-4|NA
CASSPNQPNEKLFF
>TRBV4-2|TRBJ2-1|NA
CASSRLSGVTYNEQFF
>TRBV9|TRBJ2-5|NA
CASSLGLDTETQYF
>TRBV7-9|TRBJ2-7|NA
CASSFADIPSYEQYF
>TRBV19|TRBJ2-1|NA
CASSSRTGSYNEQFF
>TRBV10-3|TRBJ2-3|NA
CAFSSGDTQYF
>TRBV6-1|TRBJ2-7|NA
CASTLPGGGTGEQYF
>TRBV4-3|TRBJ1-5|once
CASSPDRGSQPQHF
>TRBV11-2|TRBJ1-3|NA
CASSPWADGNTIYF
>TRBV5-4|TRBJ1-2|NA
CASSLTLGQGDGYTF
>TRBV6-6|TRBJ1-1|NA
CASTPGPYANTEAFF
>TRBV10-3|TRBJ2-7|NA
CASRTGRDEQYF
>TRBV7-3|TRBJ2-1|NA
CASSLTGTADNEQFF
>TRBV29-1|TRBJ1-1|NA
CSVDREFNTEAFF
>TRBV9|TRBJ2-2|NA
CASSGGLAGDTGELFF
>TRBV5-4|TRBJ2-3|NA
CASSIGLAGLWADTQYF
>TRBV13|TRBJ1-1|NA
CASSFTEMNTEAFF
>TRBV5-1|TRBJ2-7|once
CASSLLGDEQYF
>TRBV5-6|TRBJ2-7|NA
CASSLGGGYEQYF
>TRBV5-4|TRBJ2-5|NA
CASSSGLQGETQYF
>TRBV6-1|TRBJ2-5|NA
CASRRQYQETQYF
>TRBV9|TRBJ1-1|NA
CASSVTETEAFF
>TRBV7-8|TRBJ2-7|NA
CASTGQGYYEQYF
>TRBV2|TRBJ2-1|NA
CASSSWAGTGSNNEQFF
>TRBV5-1|TRBJ2-5|NA
CASSSTGGHQETQYF
>TRBV9|TRBJ1-6|NA
CASSVAVGSANSPLHF
>TRBV11-3|TRBJ2-3|NA
CASSLEGTDTQYF
>TRBV7-3|TRBJ1-1|NA
CASSSGGESEAFF
>TRBV4-2|TRBJ2-4|NA
CASSQPTGTSGSVTRGSVYIQYF
>TRBV5-4|TRBJ2-4|NA
CASSPSLGGDIQYF
>TRBV7-9|TRBJ2-2|NA
CASSFLRTSGGELFF
>TRBV27|TRBJ1-2|NA
CASRLLYSPSNYGYTF